The rows below give T cell receptor beta chains drawn from one sample of a study of T cells in Graves' hyperthyroidism and ophthalmopathy. One entry per CDR3 protein, called by TCRdb with MiXCR from the multiplex PCR reads. The data contain about 400,000 distinct CDR3 sequences, 15% to 19% of them singletons. Source material: blood. The receptors were sampled from a woman aged 18-30 years with Graves' hyperthyroidism. Both conserved end residues are trimmed from each CDR3. The order of the fields is D gene, J gene, V gene, CDR3 protein. A D gene is named only where the DNA matches it firmly.

D: NA; J: TRBJ2-7; V: TRBV9; CDR3: ASSVGPAGGDEQY
D: NA; J: TRBJ1-4; V: TRBV27; CDR3: ASSRIRGGGEKLF
D: NA; J: TRBJ1-5; V: TRBV18; CDR3: ASSPTGRLAGGNQPQH
D: TRBD2; J: TRBJ2-7; V: TRBV3-1; CDR3: ASSQESREGLGEQY
D: NA; J: TRBJ1-4; V: TRBV28; CDR3: ATIQSTNEKLF
D: TRBD2; J: TRBJ2-7; V: TRBV5-1; CDR3: ASAQTSGRATQY
D: NA; J: TRBJ2-7; V: TRBV28; CDR3: ASSSAGGAYEQY
D: NA; J: TRBJ1-1; V: TRBV18; CDR3: ASSPPRLGTEAF
D: NA; J: TRBJ1-2; V: TRBV3-1; CDR3: ASSQVQGSGGYT
D: TRBD1; J: TRBJ2-5; V: TRBV24-1; CDR3: ATSDVGQGKETQY
D: TRBD2; J: TRBJ2-5; V: TRBV29-1; CDR3: SAPDRGDGRGTQY
D: TRBD2; J: TRBJ2-1; V: TRBV20-1; CDR3: SAMTSFYNEQF
D: NA; J: TRBJ1-1; V: TRBV19; CDR3: ASSLRGLATEAF
D: TRBD1; J: TRBJ2-3; V: TRBV19; CDR3: ASSGTGGTDTQY
D: NA; J: TRBJ1-1; V: TRBV4-1; CDR3: ASSAPYRGTEAF
D: TRBD2; J: TRBJ2-7; V: TRBV19; CDR3: ASSMIAGVYEQY
D: TRBD2; J: TRBJ2-1; V: TRBV3-1; CDR3: ASSQVSTGGPGEQF
D: NA; J: TRBJ2-7; V: TRBV29-1; CDR3: SVGPSTYEQY
D: NA; J: TRBJ1-1; V: TRBV7-9; CDR3: ASSLGLGEGTEAF
D: TRBD2; J: TRBJ2-3; V: TRBV2; CDR3: ASSRLAVTDTQY
D: NA; J: TRBJ1-1; V: TRBV29-1; CDR3: SVVGGLGTEAF
D: NA; J: TRBJ2-1; V: TRBV18; CDR3: ASSPPFDEQF
D: NA; J: TRBJ2-5; V: TRBV19; CDR3: ASSIGGQETQY
D: TRBD2; J: TRBJ2-4; V: TRBV2; CDR3: ASSEAGGLQNIQY
D: TRBD2; J: TRBJ2-1; V: TRBV7-6; CDR3: ASSAAGLAGGYNEQF
D: NA; J: TRBJ1-1; V: TRBV5-1; CDR3: ASSPRGVLNTEAF
D: TRBD2; J: TRBJ2-1; V: TRBV5-1; CDR3: ASSQSGLAGAYNEQF
D: NA; J: TRBJ1-2; V: TRBV7-3; CDR3: ASSLYPQGTYGYT
D: NA; J: TRBJ2-1; V: TRBV19; CDR3: ASSNIKATNEQF
D: NA; J: TRBJ1-5; V: TRBV2; CDR3: ASSLTDYSNQPQH
D: NA; J: TRBJ1-2; V: TRBV18; CDR3: ASSAGVGGGYT
D: NA; J: TRBJ1-5; V: TRBV27; CDR3: ASSFTQDQPQH
D: NA; J: TRBJ1-1; V: TRBV19; CDR3: ASSISADTEAF
D: TRBD1; J: TRBJ1-4; V: TRBV7-9; CDR3: AARGGLDEKLF
D: NA; J: TRBJ2-3; V: TRBV5-1; CDR3: ASSQGMTDTQY
D: NA; J: TRBJ1-6; V: TRBV11-2; CDR3: ASSFLGVSSYNSPLH
D: NA; J: TRBJ1-4; V: TRBV7-8; CDR3: ASSFNTGTGGEKLF
D: TRBD1; J: TRBJ1-1; V: TRBV29-1; CDR3: SVKTGGGVAF
D: NA; J: TRBJ1-2; V: TRBV19; CDR3: ASSHLGGSQNYGYT
D: NA; J: TRBJ2-5; V: TRBV28; CDR3: ASSSSEARARETQY
D: NA; J: TRBJ2-7; V: TRBV20-1; CDR3: SANSFRGGGIEQY
D: TRBD1; J: TRBJ1-1; V: TRBV6-1; CDR3: ASTSSPGQALFGTEAF